The 22 T cell receptor beta chains listed next were all sequenced from one sample in a study of T cells expressing NK-cell markers. TCRdb reprocessed the 5' RACE reads and reports one entry per CDR3 protein, with no DNA. This listing includes about 410,000 distinct CDR3 sequences. Sequencing was done on a sample of blood T cells: a sorted CD56 or NKG2C T cell subset, CD4+ or CD8+ T cells, or bulk PBMC T cells (not recorded which). Receptor source: a woman aged 45-60 years in good health.

The J gene is TRBJ2-3, the V gene TRBV6-5; absent DNA, TCRdb's TRBD2 call cannot be checked. Germline V gives CDR1 MNHEY, CDR2 SVGAGI. The CDR3 length is 17 residues. The CDR3 loop is CASSYSSGGARTDTQYF.

This chain connects TRBV7-2 to TRBJ2-2. This CDR3 spans 15 amino acids. Looked up from germline, CDR1 is SGHTA and CDR2 is FQGNSA. The CDR3 is CASSLRVVSTGELFF.

This rearrangement joins TRBV24-1 to TRBJ2-3; TCRdb proposes TRBD1, but this gene call is untestable without DNA. This CDR3 comprises 15 residues. Germline lookup yields CDR1 KGHDR and CDR2 SFDVKD. The CDR3 here is CATSDQQDPTDTQYF.

V gene TRBV12-3 or TRBV12-4 combines with J gene TRBJ2-2; TCRdb's assignment of TRBD1 cannot be checked, as there is no DNA. This CDR3 has 14 residues. This CDR3 reads CASSFKPGTGELFF.

J is TRBJ2-2 and V is TRBV24-1; TCRdb reports TRBD1, a call that lacks DNA to check it against. Germline assignment: CDR1 KGHDR and CDR2 SFDVKD. This CDR3 spans 16 amino acids. CDR3: CATGRTGEFLTGELFF.

CDR3 residues: CASRPPGNQETQYF. The chain employs TRBV6-5 and TRBJ2-5. The germline V gene encodes CDR1 MNHEY and CDR2 SVGAGI. This CDR3 is 14 amino acids long.

The J gene is TRBJ2-2, the V gene TRBV3-1. The CDR3 has 12 amino acids. In germline, CDR1 is LGHDT, CDR2 YNNKEL (reference sequence). CDR3 amino acids: CASSQWGGELFF.

V usage is TRBV28 and J usage is TRBJ2-7; checking the TCRdb D call of TRBD1 is not possible without DNA. The CDR3 contains 12 residues. Germline-derived CDR1 and CDR2 are MDHEN and SYDVKM. The chain's CDR3 is CASSPRGREQYF.

J is TRBJ2-7 and V is TRBV18; TCRdb lists TRBD2, though no DNA is available to test this call. CDR3 length: 15 amino acids. CDR1 and CDR2 (germline): KGHSH, LQKENI. CDR3 residues: CASSSGLAVTYEQYF.

CDR3 loop: CASSFRRNTIYF. The chain uses TRBV12-3 or TRBV12-4 and TRBJ1-3. The CDR3 is made up of 12 amino acids.

CDR3 residues: CASSFVTGKNLWTGELFF. The chain joins TRBV12-3 or TRBV12-4 to TRBJ2-2; TCRdb names TRBD1, which stays unverified in the absence of DNA. The CDR3 runs to 18 residues.

This chain links TRBV6-5 with TRBJ2-3; absent DNA, TCRdb's TRBD2 call cannot be checked. The CDR3 is made up of 16 amino acids. Germline V gives CDR1 MNHEY, CDR2 SVGAGI. The CDR3: CASSPEGLAGGDTQYF.

J is TRBJ1-6 and V is TRBV12-3 or TRBV12-4. CDR3 length: 15 residues. The CDR3 loop is CASSLTAGGNSPLHF.

This chain connects TRBV5-1 to TRBJ2-5; TCRdb lists TRBD2, though no DNA is available to test this call. Germline V lookup: CDR1 SGHRS, CDR2 YFSETQ. The CDR3 spans 15 residues. The CDR3 loop reads CASSLGGLAMETQYF.

This chain links TRBV7-2 with TRBJ2-5; no DNA is available, so the TRBD2 call from TCRdb remains unchecked. The CDR3 length is 17 residues. Germline V gene data show CDR1 as SGHTA and CDR2 as FQGNSA. The CDR3: CASSKGPRGAGVETQYF. Supplemented by reference TRBV7-2 and TRBJ2-5, the full variable domain reads GAGVSQSPSNKVTEKGKDVELRCDPISGHTALYWYRQSLGQGLEFLIYFQGNSAPDKSGLPSDRFSAERTGGSVSTLTIQRTQQEDSAVYLCASSKGPRGAGVETQYFGPGTRLLVL.

The chain links TRBV20-1 to TRBJ2-1; TCRdb returns TRBD2, unconfirmable since there is no DNA. From germline, CDR1 is DFQATT and CDR2 SNEGSKA (reference sequence). The CDR3 extends over 15 amino acids. CDR3 amino acids: CSARDPGGSLHEQFF.

V is TRBV5-1 and J is TRBJ1-1; the TRBD1 assignment by TCRdb is unverifiable without DNA. The germline V gene has CDR1 SGHRS and CDR2 YFSETQ. This CDR3 is built from 16 residues. CDR3: CASSLLGLGENTEAFF.

The CDR3 is CSAIFGGANEKLFF. The chain uses TRBV20-1 and TRBJ1-4. The germline CDR1 and CDR2 sequences are DFQATT and SNEGSKA (reference sequence). The CDR3 has 14 amino acids.

This chain connects TRBV11-2 to TRBJ1-1. From germline, CDR1 is SGHAT and CDR2 FQNNGV. The CDR3 sequence is 13 residues long. The CDR3 protein is CASRSLRVTEAFF.

V and J are TRBV29-1 and TRBJ1-1; the TCRdb call, TRBD1, lacks DNA for checking. CDR3 length: 13 amino acids. Germline lookup yields CDR1 SQVTM and CDR2 ANQGSEA. The CDR3 sequence is CSALDGLNTEAFF.

The chain carries TRBV9 and TRBJ1-2; TCRdb names TRBD1, which stays unverified in the absence of DNA. Germline lookup yields CDR1 SGDLS and CDR2 YYNGEE. This CDR3 is 15 amino acids long. The CDR3 region is CASSVGPGVDYGYTF. The full variable domain, in which reference TRBV9 and TRBJ1-2 provide the parts outside the CDR3, is DSGVTQTPKHLITATGQRVTLRCSPRSGDLSVYWYQQSLDQGLQFLIQYYNGEERAKGNILERFSAQQFPDLHSELNLSSLELGDSALYFCASSVGPGVDYGYTFGSGTRLTVV.

The V call is TRBV5-4, the J call TRBJ1-2. CDR3 size: 13 residues. Germline-derived CDR1 and CDR2 are SGHNT and YYREEE (reference sequence). CDR3 in amino acids: CASSGAVNYGYTF.